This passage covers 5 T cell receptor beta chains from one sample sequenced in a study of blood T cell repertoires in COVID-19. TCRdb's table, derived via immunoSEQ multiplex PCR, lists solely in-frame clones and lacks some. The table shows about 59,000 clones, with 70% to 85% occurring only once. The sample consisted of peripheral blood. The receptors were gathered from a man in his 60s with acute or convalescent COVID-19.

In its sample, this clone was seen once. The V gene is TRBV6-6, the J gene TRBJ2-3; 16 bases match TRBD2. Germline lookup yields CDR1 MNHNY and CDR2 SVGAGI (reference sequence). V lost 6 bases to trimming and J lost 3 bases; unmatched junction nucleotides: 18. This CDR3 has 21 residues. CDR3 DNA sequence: TGTGCCAGCAGCAATTTTAACCCGGGACTAGCGGGAGGGCCGCAAACAGATACGCAGTATTTT. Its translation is CASSNFNPGLAGGPQTDTQYF.

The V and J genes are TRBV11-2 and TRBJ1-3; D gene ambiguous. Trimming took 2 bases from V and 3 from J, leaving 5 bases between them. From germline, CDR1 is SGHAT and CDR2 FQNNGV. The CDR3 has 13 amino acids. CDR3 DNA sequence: TGTGCCAGCAGCTTAAACAGTGGAAACACCATATATTTT. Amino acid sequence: CASSLNSGNTIYF.

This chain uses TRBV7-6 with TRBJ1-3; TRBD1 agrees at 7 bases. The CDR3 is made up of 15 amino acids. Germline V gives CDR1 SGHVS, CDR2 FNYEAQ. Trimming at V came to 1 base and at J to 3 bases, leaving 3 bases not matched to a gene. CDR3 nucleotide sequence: TGTGCCAGCAGCTTAGGCCCAGGGGGTGGAAACACCATATATTTT. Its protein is CASSLGPGGGNTIYF.

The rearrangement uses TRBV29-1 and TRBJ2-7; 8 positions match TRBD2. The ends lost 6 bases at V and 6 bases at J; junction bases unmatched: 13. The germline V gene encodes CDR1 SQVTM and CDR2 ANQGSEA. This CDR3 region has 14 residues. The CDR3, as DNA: TGCAGCGTCACCCGGGGGGGAATCGATCGCGAGCAGTACTTC. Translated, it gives CSVTRGGIDREQYF.

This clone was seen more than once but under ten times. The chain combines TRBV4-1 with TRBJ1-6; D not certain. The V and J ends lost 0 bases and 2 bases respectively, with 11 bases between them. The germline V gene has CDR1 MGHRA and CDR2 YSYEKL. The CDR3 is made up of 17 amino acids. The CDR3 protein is CASSQEALGAYNSPLHF. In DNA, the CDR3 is TGCGCCAGCAGCCAAGAGGCCCTGGGCGCCTATAATTCACCCCTCCACTTT.